Listed below are T cell receptor beta chains from one sample, sequenced in a study of regulatory T cells in long-lasting Graves disease. One entry per CDR3 protein, called by TCRdb with MiXCR from the multiplex PCR reads. The sample has around 460,000 distinct CDR3 sequences; roughly 21% are singletons. The input for sequencing was peripheral blood mononuclear cells (PBMCs), taken when the disease was refractory, from a patient treated with antithyroid drugs. Source of these receptors: a female donor with Graves disease. CDR3s include the opening cysteine and the closing phenylalanine or tryptophan. D genes are given only for firm matches. Rows give clone size only sometimes, using once, few, many, or a class for an expanded clone.

size: few
D: .
J: TRBJ1-2
V: TRBV7-9
DNA: TGTGCCAGCAGCTCGATAACTTCTAACTATGGCTACACCTTC
CDR3: CASSSITSNYGYTF

size: many
D: .
J: TRBJ2-7
V: TRBV27
DNA: TGTGCCAGCAGTTTAGGGGACACTTACGAGCAGTACTTC
CDR3: CASSLGDTYEQYF

size: .
D: TRBD2
J: TRBJ2-5
V: TRBV3-1
DNA: TGTGCCAGCAGCCAAGATATGCGGGGGGCCGGGGAGACCCAGTACTTC
CDR3: CASSQDMRGAGETQYF

size: .
D: .
J: TRBJ2-7
V: TRBV29-1
DNA: TGCAGCGTTGTACTAGGGAACTACGAGCAGTACTTC
CDR3: CSVVLGNYEQYF

size: .
D: .
J: TRBJ1-1
V: TRBV29-1
DNA: TGCAGCGTATACAGCGATTTGAACACTGAAGCTTTCTTT
CDR3: CSVYSDLNTEAFF

size: .
D: TRBD2
J: TRBJ2-1
V: TRBV20-1
DNA: TGCAGTGCTAGAGAGGCTAGCGGGGGCAATGAGCAGTTCTTC
CDR3: CSAREASGGNEQFF

size: .
D: .
J: TRBJ2-4
V: TRBV6-9
DNA: TGTGCCAGCAGTTACTCCTGGAGGTCTTTGGAAAACATTCAGTACTTC
CDR3: CASSYSWRSLENIQYF

size: .
D: .
J: TRBJ1-3
V: TRBV7-9
DNA: TGTGCCATGTGGCCTAGCTCTGGAAACACCATATATTTT
CDR3: CAMWPSSGNTIYF

size: few
D: TRBD1
J: TRBJ1-2
V: TRBV7-2
DNA: TGTGCCAGCAGCCCTCAGGGGGCCGAACCCTATGGCTACACCTTC
CDR3: CASSPQGAEPYGYTF

size: .
D: .
J: TRBJ1-1
V: TRBV9
DNA: TGTGCCAGCAGCCCCCGGGCTTGGGACACTGAAGCTTTCTTT
CDR3: CASSPRAWDTEAFF

size: .
D: TRBD1
J: TRBJ1-4
V: TRBV12-3/TRBV12-4
DNA: TGTGCCAGCAGCTCGGGGACAGGGGACGTCACGGCCGAAAAACTGGTTTTT
CDR3: CASSSGTGDVTAEKLVF

size: .
D: TRBD2
J: TRBJ2-3
V: TRBV28
DNA: TGTGCCAGCAGTTTAAGGGGGGGACTAGCGGTATGGGATACGCAGTATTTT
CDR3: CASSLRGGLAVWDTQYF

size: few
D: .
J: TRBJ1-2
V: TRBV29-1
DNA: TGCAGCGTGTCCGGGAGTAACTATGGCTACACCTTC
CDR3: CSVSGSNYGYTF

size: .
D: .
J: TRBJ2-1
V: TRBV20-1
DNA: TGCAGTGCTAGTGAGGGGGGCAATGAGCAGTTCTTC
CDR3: CSASEGGNEQFF